This TCR beta chain was identified in a study of blood T cell repertoires in COVID-19 (dated by TCRdb to about 2020). About the investigation overall: Samples covering the acute and convalescent phases of COVID-19 were provided by collaborators in the United States, Italy and Spain. The repertoires were made available in a free public database intended to serve as a resource for research on the immune response to SARS-CoV-2. The material from the prospective study consisted of cDNA or gDNA derived from T cells, B-cell-depleted T cells, or PBMCs. Deeply sampled blood TCRbeta repertoires from subjects exposed to, actively infected with, or recovered from COVID-19 were included in the dataset. The sample metadata nearly always contained a de-identified subject ID, COVID-19 status, age in years and sex. Where HLA class I and class II types were available, the types were taken from metadata supplied by the sample provider, not from assay-based typing. The samples were drawn from two sources: the first 160 participants of the ongoing ImmuneRACE study, and 1,200 or so subjects contributed by 6 global collaborators.

Collaborating institutions collected whole blood in K2EDTA tubes following their own protocols. Collaborator samples were shipped for TCRbeta analysis as frozen whole blood, isolated PBMCs, or DNA extracted from either sample type. The immunoSEQ Assay, a bias-controlled multiplex PCR, was used to amplify TCRbeta CDR3 regions from genomic DNA. In the authors' own workflow: Nucleated cell counts per sample were estimated from amplification of reference gene primers within the assay. Sequence reads were collapsed and filtered to measure the absolute abundance of every unique TCRbeta CDR3 rearrangement. For each sample, productive Simpson clonality was calculated by taking the square root of Simpson's diversity index across productive rearrangements. TCRdb obtained this table from immuneACCESS and retained in-frame rearrangements with V and J assigned. These tables miss some clones; where compared with another copy, unresolved V genes account for less than half of the shortfall, and the remainder is unexplained. That table gives V, J and clone size, and the DNA gave D and trimming. The sample table contains about 13,000 clones; only one count was recorded for about 90% of them. The top ten clonotypes cover less than 25% of the sample.

Overall study outcomes, separate from this receptor: How much clinical and demographic metadata was included differed by source and by participant, and the metadata was provided uncurated.

Turning to this clone: Its antigen is unknown. No base quality information exists; no much larger clone differs at one position.

Inclusive of the bounding cysteine and phenylalanine, the CDR3 is 14 residues long. Here the CDR3 DNA is all that survives: 42 bases in frame from base 1. The junction shows trimming of 3 bases on V and 6 bases on J, plus 14 bases between the germline ends. Taken from the germline V gene, the CDR1 and CDR2 loops are LGHNA and YSLEER. The V and J segments used are TRBV4-3 and TRBJ1-1; the D gene is unclear. The TCR sequence derives from a human donor with active COVID-19. The donor label of this sample is uncertain. Sequencing was performed on peripheral blood. The DNA sequence is as follows: TGCGCCAGCAGCCAGAAGACTGAGTACGCTGAAGCTTTCTTT. It translates to CASSQKTEYAEAFF.